The clone carrying this T cell receptor (beta chain) occurred once. Antigen specificity is unknown. The sample belongs to a study of cytomegalovirus exposure and HLA in healthy donors. This CDR3 is built from 15 residues. The J segment lost 4 bases and the V segment lost 6 bases, leaving 8 bases of the junction unmatched. CDR1 MNHNY and CDR2 SVGAGI come from the germline V gene (reference sequence). Study-level points and caveats: A list of about 180 TCR beta chains associated with cytomegalovirus was given. Later analysis showed most CMV-associated TCR beta chains appearing HLA-restricted. Association with HLA alleles at 0.05 false discovery rate was found for around 17,000 TCR beta sequences in a later analysis.

The study ran its PCR with 60 Vbeta and 13 Jbeta primers. As originally analysed: Approximately 10 million shared chains were among approximately 87 million unique TCR beta chains counted in a later analysis. Produced via immunoSEQ multiplex PCR; TCRdb's table is partial and in-frame only. V, J and clone size were drawn from that table, and D and trimming were deduced from the DNA. The sample consists of more than 90,000 clones, roughly 82% of them appearing once. The rearrangement uses TRBV6-6 and TRBJ1-1; 10 nucleotides line up with TRBD1. This receptor was taken from a man in his fifties or sixties in good health and CMV-seronegative. Sequencing used PBMCs. CDR3 DNA: TGTGCCAGCAGCCGGACAGGGGGGCCGGGCACTGAAGCTTTCTTT. Its protein product is CASSRTGGPGTEAFF.